The next 20 T cell receptor beta chains were all read from a single sample in a study of beta chain features in type 1 diabetes. Regarding the study as a whole: Moderate but significant shortening of TCRB CDR3s was recorded in all four CD4+ subsets from Type 1 diabetes patients.

Antigen specificity for these receptors is unknown. All of the isolated RNA was reverse transcribed, so expressed TCRB transcripts were sequenced. Generated by immunoSEQ multiplex PCR, the TCRdb table keeps only in-frame clones and is missing some. The sample yields about 160,000 clones, roughly 59% seen once. The source material was naive CD4+ T cells from blood. The origin of the receptors is a man aged 30 to 45 with type 1 diabetes.

A word on this clone: Other DNA variants within this sample encode the same CDR3. V gene TRBV29-1 combines with J gene TRBJ1-2; maybe TRBD1 (6 bases). This CDR3 spans 11 amino acids. Germline-derived CDR1 and CDR2 are SQVTM and ANQGSEA. The V gene lost 4 bases and the J gene lost 5 bases, with 8 bases spanning the gap. CDR3 coding DNA: TGCAGCGTTGGGACAGTGTATGGCTACACCTTC. It encodes CSVGTVYGYTF.

The chain has TRBV7-8 and TRBJ2-3; TRBD2 aligns across 14 bases. CDR1 is SGHVS, CDR2 FQNEAQ, per germline. V lost 3 bases to trimming and J lost 2 bases; unmatched junction nucleotides: 7. CDR3 length: 18 amino acids. CDR3 bases: TGTGCCAGCAGCTTCGGACTAGCGGGGGGCCGGATCACAGATACGCAGTATTTT. This gives the protein CASSFGLAGGRITDTQYF.

In this sample, this clone turned up a few times. The rearrangement links TRBV29-1 to TRBJ2-2; D call uncertain. Germline assignment: CDR1 SQVTM and CDR2 ANQGSEA. The CDR3 consists of 12 residues. Deletions cut 5 bases from V and 8 bases from J, with 12 bases between. CDR3 protein: CSVRVSQGELFF. CDR3 nucleotides: TGCAGCGTTCGGGTCTCTCAGGGGGAGCTGTTTTTT.

This clone has a handful of counts. The rearrangement links TRBV18 to TRBJ1-4, with D maybe TRBD1 (6 bases). The germline V gene encodes CDR1 KGHSH and CDR2 LQKENI. Trimming cost V 1 base and J 6 bases, with 12 bases left between them. The CDR3 runs 15 residues. CDR3: CASSPQGDGDEKLFF. The CDR3 region has the DNA TGTGCCAGCTCACCACAGGGGGATGGGGATGAAAAACTGTTTTTT.

The chain links TRBV30 to TRBJ1-1, with D unresolved. Germline values: CDR1 GTSNPN, CDR2 SVGIG (reference sequence). The CDR3 totals 13 residues. Between the trimmed V and J ends, which lost 2 bases and 5 bases, there was a span of 12 bases. The CDR3 loop reads CAWSLVPQTEAFF. The CDR3, as DNA: TGTGCCTGGAGTTTGGTCCCACAGACTGAAGCTTTCTTT.

The V and J genes are TRBV5-6 and TRBJ2-6, with D possibly TRBD1 on 6 matching bases. This CDR3 contains 18 residues. V was pared by 2 bases and J by 0 bases, with 15 bases between. From germline, CDR1 is SGHDT and CDR2 YYEEEE. The CDR3, as DNA: TGTGCCAGCAGCTTCCTAGTCGACAGGAGCTCTGGGGCCAACGTCCTGACTTTC. Translating gives CASSFLVDRSSGANVLTF.

The CDR3 DNA is TGTGCCTGGAGCACAGGGTCATTCTATAATTCACCCCTCCACTTT. The encoded protein is CAWSTGSFYNSPLHF. The chain uses TRBV30 and TRBJ1-6; a weak D match, TRBD1 (6 bases). This CDR3 is built from 15 residues. Germline CDR1 and CDR2: GTSNPN and SVGIG (reference sequence). The ends were cut back, 3 bases at V and 3 bases at J, with 12 bases in the middle.

The sample holds a few counts of this clone. The chain links TRBV29-1 to TRBJ2-4; 9 positions agree with TRBD2. The CDR3 runs 15 residues. Germline assignment: CDR1 SQVTM and CDR2 ANQGSEA. The trim removed 3 bases at V and 3 bases at J, leaving 6 bases unmatched. CDR3 nucleotide sequence: TGCAGCGTTGAGGCCGGGACTAGCCTCAAAAACATTCAGTACTTC. It encodes CSVEAGTSLKNIQYF.

The chain has TRBV4-3 and TRBJ2-1; no reliable D call. CDR1 is LGHNA and CDR2 is YSLEER in the germline V gene. CDR3 length equals 16 residues. Trimming took off 1 base at V and 0 bases at J, with 10 bases between the two ends. Here the CDR3 reads CASSQVFAPSYNEQFF. Written as DNA, the CDR3 is TGCGCCAGCAGCCAAGTCTTCGCCCCCTCCTACAATGAGCAGTTCTTC.

The chain joins TRBV25-1 to TRBJ2-5; no definite D call. Germline CDR1 MGHDK, CDR2 SYGVNS. Deletions cut 6 bases from V and 2 bases from J, with 16 bases between. This CDR3 has 15 amino acids. DNA for the CDR3: TGTGCCAGCAGCCCAGTCTCTGACTGGCAAGAGACCCAGTACTTC. Residues: CASSPVSDWQETQYF.

This sequence joins TRBV27 and TRBJ1-1; TRBD1 matches 7 bases. The length of the CDR3 is 15 residues. Germline V lookup: CDR1 MNHEY, CDR2 SMNVEV (reference sequence). V trimming: 4 bases; J trimming: 0 bases; junction bases outside the gene matches: 5. The CDR3, as DNA: TGTGCCAGCAGTTCCCTGGGACAGATGAACACTGAAGCTTTCTTT. It codes for CASSSLGQMNTEAFF.

CDR3 sequence reads: CASSHDSVRGTAYEQYF. CDR3 DNA: TGTGCCAGCAGCCATGATTCAGTAAGGGGGACAGCCTACGAGCAGTACTTC. The chain carries TRBV14 and TRBJ2-7; 7 bases are a match to TRBD1. This CDR3 spans 17 amino acids. J lost 2 bases, V lost 3 bases, and 13 bases had no gene match. Germline CDR1 and CDR2: SGHDN and FVKESK. The whole variable domain, remainder taken from reference TRBV14 and TRBJ2-7, is EAGVTQFPSHSVIEKGQTVTLRCDPISGHDNLYWYRRVMGKEIKFLLHFVKESKQDESGMPNNRFLAERTGGTYSTLKVQPAELEDSGVYFCASSHDSVRGTAYEQYFGPGTRLTVT.

This clone was observed a few times. The chain uses TRBV28 and TRBJ2-6; D gene uncertain. This CDR3 contains 15 residues. Per the germline V gene, CDR1 is MDHEN and CDR2 is SYDVKM. Trimming left V 4 bases short and J 0 bases short, with 7 bases between. The CDR3 sequence: CASSSSYSGANVLTF. In DNA, the CDR3 is TGTGCCAGCAGTTCCTCCTACTCTGGGGCCAACGTCCTGACTTTC.

The chain recombines TRBV18 with TRBJ2-3, with 9 nucleotides matching TRBD2. The CDR3 spans 14 residues. Looked up from germline, CDR1 is KGHSH and CDR2 is LQKENI. With 2 bases clipped from V and 6 bases from J, the junction kept 3 bases outside the gene matches. CDR3 DNA: TGTGCCAGCTCACCAAGCGGGGGGCCTGATACGCAGTATTTT. Its translation: CASSPSGGPDTQYF.

The chain is built from TRBV15 and TRBJ2-5; TRBD1 matches at 7 bases. Germline V lookup: CDR1 LNHNV, CDR2 YYDKDF (reference sequence). CDR3 size: 13 residues. Trimming removed 7 bases from V and 4 bases from J; junction bases left unmatched: 6. The CDR3 nucleotides are TGTGCCACCACCGGGACAGAAGGAGAGACCCAGTACTTC. Protein: CATTGTEGETQYF.

This clone has only one observation. The chain carries TRBV7-9 and TRBJ2-5; D gene uncertain. Germline loops: CDR1 SEHNR, CDR2 FQNEAQ (reference sequence). This CDR3 spans 13 amino acids. The germline V and J ends were trimmed by 5 bases and 5 bases, with 12 bases remaining between them. This CDR3 is CASSPNAGETQYF. Written as DNA, the CDR3 is TGTGCCAGCAGCCCCAACGCCGGGGAGACCCAGTACTTC.

In this sample, this clone turned up a few times. CDR3 sequence (DNA): TGTGCCAGCAGTGGTCCTGGACGGATCAATTCACCCCTCCACTTT. The encoded protein is CASSGPGRINSPLHF. The chain recombines TRBV25-1 with TRBJ1-6; D gene unclear. V was pared by 4 bases and J by 7 bases, with 14 bases between. There are 15 residues in the CDR3. The germline V gene has CDR1 MGHDK and CDR2 SYGVNS.

V and J are TRBV7-2 and TRBJ2-5, with D tentatively TRBD2 (6 bases). The CDR3 runs to 14 residues. Germline V gene data show CDR1 as SGHTA and CDR2 as FQGNSA. V dropped 5 bases and J dropped 5 bases, with 15 bases sitting between them. Here the CDR3 DNA reads TGTGCCAGCAGCCCACGACGGGCGGGGGAGACCCAGTACTTC. Amino acids: CASSPRRAGETQYF.

Concerning this clone itself: The junction differs from germline at one of its ends, possibly a read error. J is TRBJ2-3 and V is TRBV4-3; D is tentatively TRBD1 or TRBD2 (6 bases each). The CDR3 spans 15 residues. Germline CDR1 and CDR2: LGHNA and YSLEER. CDR3 in DNA: TGCGCCAGCAGCCAAGTTATTAATTTTGCGGGGACAAAGAGTTTT. This gives the protein CASSQVINFAGTKSF.

A few counts support this clone. The gene calls are TRBV29-1 and TRBJ2-6; TRBD1 might be the D (5 bases). This CDR3 is 15 amino acids long. Looked up from germline, CDR1 is SQVTM and CDR2 is ANQGSEA. The germline V and J ends were trimmed by 6 bases and 2 bases, with 14 bases remaining between them. The CDR3 loop reads CSVRKAGPGANVLTF. CDR3 nucleotides: TGCAGCGTCCGAAAAGCAGGGCCTGGGGCCAACGTCCTGACTTTC.